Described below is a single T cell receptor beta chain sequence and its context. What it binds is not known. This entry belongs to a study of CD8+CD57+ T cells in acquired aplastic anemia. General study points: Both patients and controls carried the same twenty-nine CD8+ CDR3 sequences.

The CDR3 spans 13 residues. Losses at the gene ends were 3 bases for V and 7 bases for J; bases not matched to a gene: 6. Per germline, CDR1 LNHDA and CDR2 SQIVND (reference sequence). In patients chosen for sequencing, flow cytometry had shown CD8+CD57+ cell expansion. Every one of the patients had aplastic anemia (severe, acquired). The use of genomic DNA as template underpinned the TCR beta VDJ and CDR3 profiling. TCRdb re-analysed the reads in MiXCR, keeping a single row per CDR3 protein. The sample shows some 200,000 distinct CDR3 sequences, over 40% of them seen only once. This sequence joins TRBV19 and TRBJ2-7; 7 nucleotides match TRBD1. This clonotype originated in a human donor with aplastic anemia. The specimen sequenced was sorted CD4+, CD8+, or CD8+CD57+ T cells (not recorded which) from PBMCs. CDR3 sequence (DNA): TGTGCCAGTAGTATGTTAGGGGGCAAGGAGCAGTACTTC. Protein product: CASSMLGGKEQYF.